The clone carrying this TCR beta chain appeared once. The record originates from a study of blood T cell repertoires in COVID-19. The protocol was immunoSEQ multiplex PCR, while the TCRdb copy is restricted to in-frame clones and leaves out a portion. Among around 230,000 clones listed, approximately 83% were seen once. The CDR3 has 15 amino acids. Trimming cost V 7 bases and J 5 bases, with 18 bases left between them. Germline assignment: CDR1 LNHDA and CDR2 SQIVND (reference sequence). V is TRBV19 and J is TRBJ1-5; D gene unclear. Sequenced material: peripheral blood. The source is a woman in her thirties or forties with active or convalescent COVID-19. DNA for the CDR3: TGTGCCAGTATTCCCGCGGGCCGGGCAGATCAGCCCCAGCATTTT. It yields the protein CASIPAGRADQPQHF.